The source of this T cell receptor (beta chain) is a study of beta chain features in type 1 diabetes. Overall study context: Investigators examined around 98 million sorted cells across all samples.

This clone has only a few counts. Approximately 100 mL of blood, on average, came from one heparinised draw per donor. Researchers reported sorting CD4+ naive, central memory, regulatory and stem cell-like memory cells via CD45RO/CCR7/CD25/CD127/CD95/CD27. Sorting gave populations that all exceeded 95% purity. Trimming shortened V by 6 bases and J by 1 base, and 14 bases separated the two germline ends. CDR1 MNHEY and CDR2 SVGAGI come from the germline V gene. This CDR3 comprises 15 residues. The investigators reverse transcribed all of the isolated RNA, so they sequenced expressed TCRB transcripts. Only in-frame clones appear in the TCRdb table, and some are missing; sequencing was by immunoSEQ multiplex PCR. The sample records hundreds of thousands of clones, about 15% being singletons.

Material: naive CD4+ T cells from blood. The clonotype was recovered from a man aged 25 to 45 in good health. The V and J genes are TRBV6-5 and TRBJ2-3, with D perhaps matching TRBD1 or TRBD2 (7 bases each). CDR3 amino acids: CASSRGGPGTDTQYF. CDR3 DNA: TGTGCCAGCAGCAGGGGGGGGCCCGGCACAGATACGCAGTATTTT.